This T cell receptor beta chain was sequenced in a study of blood T cell repertoires in COVID-19. The table came from immunoSEQ multiplex PCR; TCRdb's copy has only in-frame clones and leaves some out. The table shows approximately 300,000 clones, with 90% occurring only once. V was clipped by 2 bases and J by 5 bases, with 10 bases between them. This CDR3 comprises 13 residues. Germline V gene data show CDR1 as SGHRS and CDR2 as YFSETQ. Individuals drawn from 20 to 30 US areas were roughly 18 to 95 years old. Participants had their cohort set by participant-reported clinical history. The TCR was taken from a woman in her twenties or thirties who had been exposed to COVID-19. The V gene is TRBV5-1, the J gene TRBJ2-5; D might be TRBD1 (6 bases). The sequenced material came from PBMCs or T cells enriched from blood (not recorded which). The CDR3 is CASSLQGFETQYF. CDR3 DNA: TGCGCCAGCAGCTTACAGGGTTTCGAGACCCAGTACTTC.